The source of this TCR beta chain is a study of T-cell reconstitution after alpha-beta-depleted transplantation in children. Study-wide findings and caveats: Alpha-beta T cells present about two months after transplant were reported to originate from several hundred expanded graft clones. The main origin of T-cell counts and diversity one year after transplant was newly produced T cells.

CDR1 is SGHRS and CDR2 is YFSETQ in the germline V gene. Trimming pared 0 bases from V and 0 bases from J, leaving 11 bases between. The CDR3 consists of 16 residues. In the case of this clonotype: Its antigen is still unknown.

Unique molecular identifiers were incorporated during preparation of the TCRbeta library. From the PCR reads, TCRdb called clonotypes with MiXCR, one entry per CDR3 protein. The repertoire holds a few hundred thousand distinct CDR3 sequences, 20% to 30% seen once, with around 4.8% in the top ten. Sample: PBMCs, mostly from graft donor cells, taken 360 days after TCRalphabeta/CD19-depleted stem cell transplant. The source of this sequence is a female patient under 10 years old who had a stem cell transplant for congenital amegakaryocytic thrombocytopenia, so the T cells may come from the graft donor. The chain links TRBV5-1 to TRBJ2-3, with D hard to call. CDR3 nucleotides: TGCGCCAGCAGCTTGGTCGTCCAGCCGAGCACAGATACGCAGTATTTT. The encoded protein is CASSLVVQPSTDTQYF.